This T cell receptor beta chain appears in the sequencing data of a study of human T cells and chemical hapten exposure. Study-wide results and limits: There were significantly more large CDR3 similarity clusters among expanded TCRs than among controls.

The CDR3 totals 17 residues. Germline V gene data show CDR1 as DFQATT and CDR2 as SNEGSKA (reference sequence). V dropped 0 bases and J dropped 4 bases, with 21 bases sitting between them. As to time point: patch test 2, 6 weeks after DPC sensitization. Documented treatment: therapeutic diphenylcyclopropenone sensitization with weekly scalp DPC. Phlebotomy was performed prior to application of every patch test. Non-pregnant alopecia patients aged 18 to 70, suitable for DPC therapy. This clonotype occurred a few times. Its cognate antigen is unknown. Unique molecular identifiers were affixed to discrete cDNA molecules within the library. A single record per CDR3 protein comes from TCRdb applying MiXCR to the RACE reads. Here the sample spans 95,000 or so distinct CDR3 sequences, roughly 10% being singletons.

The sequences come from whole blood, collected in connection with sensitization to the hapten diphenylcyclopropenone (DPC). The genes are TRBV20-1 and TRBJ1-2; D call uncertain. This sequence originates from a woman aged 40 to 55 with alopecia areata. Some clones in this sample may be carry-over from other donors' samples. DNA for the CDR3: TGCAGTGCTAGAGATCCTCGTAAGGGAGGCGGGAGCTATGGCTACACCTTC. It is translated as CSARDPRKGGGSYGYTF.